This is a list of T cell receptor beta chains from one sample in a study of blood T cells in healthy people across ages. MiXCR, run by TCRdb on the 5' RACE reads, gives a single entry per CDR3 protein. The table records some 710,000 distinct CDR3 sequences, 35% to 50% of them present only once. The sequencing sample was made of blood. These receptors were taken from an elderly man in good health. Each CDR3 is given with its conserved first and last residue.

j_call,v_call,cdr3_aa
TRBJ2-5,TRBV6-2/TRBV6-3,CASSYGPDQDGLETQYF
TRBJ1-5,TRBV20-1,CSARANGRLDQPQHF
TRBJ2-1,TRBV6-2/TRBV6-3,CASSTPHEQFF
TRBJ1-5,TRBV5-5,CASSLGRKDQPQHF
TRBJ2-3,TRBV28,CASSFRASSTDTQYF
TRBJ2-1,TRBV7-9,CASSLGSGRAGEQFF
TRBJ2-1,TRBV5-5,CASSQLGNPDEQFF
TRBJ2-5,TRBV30,CAWSVREIGDEQYF
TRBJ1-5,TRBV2,CASSGLTVTGQPQHF
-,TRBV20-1,CSAREGLAGAGETQFF
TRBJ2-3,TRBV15,CATSRGGLTDTQYF
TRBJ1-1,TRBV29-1,CSPTYAGQQAFF
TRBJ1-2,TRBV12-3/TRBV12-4,CASSHGTDYGYTF
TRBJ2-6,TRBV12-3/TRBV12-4,CTTLSGTGGANVLTF